Listed below are T cell receptor beta chains from one sample, sequenced in a study of vaccination and CD4 T cells after COVID-19. These receptors' antigens are unknown. TCRdb processed the PCR reads anew with MiXCR; each CDR3 protein has one entry. The table shows approximately 15,000 distinct CDR3 sequences, with about two fifths occurring only once. The sequencing here drew on CD4+ T cells from blood, cultured in vitro, taken before SARS-CoV-2 vaccination. These receptors came from a human donor who had recovered from COVID-19. Both conserved end residues are part of each CDR3. The D gene is left open where the match is weak. Clone size is given for some rows only: seen once, a few or many times, or a class if the clone is expanded.

CDR3 length | J gene | D gene | V gene | clone size | CDR3 protein | CDR3 DNA
16 | TRBJ2-3 | TRBD2 | TRBV19 | NA | CASSTLAVGDPDTQYF | TGTGCCAGTAGTACACTAGCGGTTGGGGACCCAGATACGCAGTATTTT
14 | TRBJ2-2 | NA | TRBV11-3 | NA | CASSLGANTGELFF | TGTGCCAGCAGCTTAGGGGCGAACACCGGGGAGCTGTTTTTT
13 | TRBJ1-1 | NA | TRBV6-1 | NA | CASSGRPNTEAFF | TGTGCCAGCAGTGGCCGCCCGAACACTGAAGCTTTCTTT
12 | TRBJ1-2 | NA | TRBV20-1 | NA | CSAGDWAYGYTF | TGCAGTGCTGGTGATTGGGCGTATGGCTACACCTTC
14 | TRBJ2-5 | NA | TRBV18 | few | CASSRWDTRETQYF | TGTGCCAGCTCACGCTGGGACACCAGGGAGACCCAGTACTTC
13 | TRBJ1-2 | NA | TRBV7-9 | NA | CASSLEFSDGYTF | TGTGCCAGCAGCTTAGAGTTCTCCGATGGCTACACCTTC
11 | TRBJ1-1 | NA | TRBV29-1 | NA | CSVVTALEAFF | TGCAGCGTTGTGACAGCCCTTGAAGCTTTCTTT
13 | TRBJ1-2 | TRBD1 | TRBV20-1 | few | CSARDRTGDGYTF | TGCAGTGCTAGAGATAGGACAGGGGATGGCTACACCTTC
15 | TRBJ2-3 | TRBD2 | TRBV6-2/TRBV6-3 | few | CASSYPTSGPHTQYF | TGTGCCAGCAGTTACCCGACTAGCGGGCCCCATACGCAGTATTTT
13 | TRBJ1-6 | NA | TRBV11-2 | few | CASSAILGSPLHF | TGTGCCAGCAGCGCGATCTTGGGGTCACCCCTCCACTTT
14 | TRBJ1-1 | NA | TRBV20-1 | few | CSASIAGGFVPAFF | TGCAGTGCTAGTATTGCGGGGGGCTTCGTTCCAGCTTTCTTT
15 | TRBJ1-5 | NA | TRBV6-4 | NA | CASSDNRAWGQPQHF | TGTGCCAGCAGTGACAACAGGGCCTGGGGACAGCCCCAGCATTTT
12 | TRBJ2-3 | NA | TRBV7-2 | few | CASSLAADTQYF | TGTGCCAGCAGCTTAGCGGCAGATACGCAGTATTTT
16 | TRBJ2-7 | TRBD2 | TRBV7-2 | few | CASSVGVGRPASEQYF | TGTGCCAGCAGCGTAGGGGTCGGGAGGCCGGCCTCCGAGCAGTACTTC
19 | TRBJ2-3 | TRBD2 | TRBV7-9 | NA | CASSARLAGLGFSTDTQYF | TGTGCCAGCAGCGCCCGACTAGCGGGACTGGGTTTTAGCACAGATACGCAGTATTTT
20 | TRBJ2-1 | TRBD2 | TRBV11-3 | few | CASSLGMPSKGLGTYNEQFF | TGTGCCAGCAGCTTAGGGATGCCCTCGAAGGGACTAGGGACCTACAATGAGCAGTTCTTC
15 | TRBJ2-3 | TRBD2 | TRBV24-1 | few | CATGGTSGRTDTQYF | TGTGCCACGGGCGGGACTAGCGGACGCACAGATACGCAGTATTTT
14 | TRBJ1-6 | NA | TRBV19 | few | CASSIGIVDSPLHF | TGTGCCAGTAGTATAGGAATTGTGGATTCACCCCTCCACTTT
13 | TRBJ1-6 | NA | TRBV7-3 | NA | CASSESPNSPPHF | TGTGCCAGCAGCGAATCCCCGAATTCACCCCCCCACTTT
18 | TRBJ2-5 | NA | TRBV27 | few | CASRQRPRLPSEPETQYF | TGTGCCAGCAGGCAACGCCCTAGACTACCCTCCGAACCAGAGACCCAGTACTTC
16 | TRBJ2-3 | TRBD2 | TRBV28 | NA | CASSLASGRVGVTQYF | TGTGCCAGCAGTTTAGCTAGCGGGAGGGTAGGTGTTACGCAGTATTTT
14 | TRBJ1-2 | NA | TRBV12-3/TRBV12-4 | once | CASSAMEGNYGYTF | TGTGCCAGCAGTGCGATGGAGGGGAACTATGGCTACACCTTC
13 | TRBJ1-1 | NA | TRBV7-2 | few | CASSTTVNTEAFF | TGTGCCAGCAGCACGACCGTGAACACTGAAGCTTTCTTT
16 | TRBJ1-1 | NA | TRBV20-1 | NA | CSASPLKTGMNTEAFF | TGCAGTGCTAGCCCACTCAAGACAGGAATGAACACTGAAGCTTTCTTT
13 | TRBJ1-2 | TRBD1 | TRBV6-2/TRBV6-3 | few | CASSLGQHYGYTF | TGTGCCAGCAGTCTGGGACAGCACTATGGCTACACCTTC
14 | TRBJ1-1 | NA | TRBV7-2 | NA | CASSRELRNTEAFF | TGTGCCAGCAGCCGCGAACTGAGGAACACTGAAGCTTTCTTT
13 | TRBJ1-1 | NA | TRBV15 | few | CATSKGLGTEAFF | TGTGCCACCAGCAAGGGTTTGGGGACTGAAGCTTTCTTT
13 | TRBJ1-2 | NA | TRBV6-2/TRBV6-3 | NA | CASSYKRDSGYTF | TGTGCCAGCAGTTACAAACGGGACTCTGGCTACACCTTC
13 | TRBJ1-4 | TRBD1 | TRBV25-1 | NA | CASSGTGVEKLFF | TGTGCCAGCAGTGGGACAGGGGTGGAAAAACTGTTTTTT
13 | TRBJ2-3 | NA | TRBV12-3/TRBV12-4 | NA | CASSFPGTDTQYF | TGTGCCAGCAGTTTCCCGGGAACAGATACGCAGTATTTT
14 | TRBJ2-2 | TRBD1 | TRBV29-1 | NA | CSVRWTGETGELFF | TGCAGCGTCCGCTGGACAGGGGAAACCGGGGAGCTGTTTTTT
16 | TRBJ1-5 | NA | TRBV20-1 | NA | CSARHQGGRGNQPQHF | TGCAGTGCTAGACACCAGGGTGGCAGGGGTAATCAGCCCCAGCATTTT
16 | TRBJ1-1 | TRBD1 | TRBV14 | few | CASSEAGTGVATEAFF | TGTGCCAGCAGCGAAGCCGGGACAGGGGTGGCCACTGAAGCTTTCTTT
14 | TRBJ2-7 | NA | TRBV5-4 | few | CASSRGLFRGEQYF | TGTGCCAGCAGCCGAGGACTTTTCCGAGGGGAGCAGTACTTC
14 | TRBJ1-1 | TRBD1 | TRBV10-3 | NA | CAISDRGRDTEAFF | TGTGCCATCAGTGACAGGGGGCGCGACACTGAAGCTTTCTTT
14 | TRBJ2-3 | NA | TRBV20-1 | NA | CSARDFSNTDTQYF | TGCAGTGCTAGAGACTTTTCCAACACAGATACGCAGTATTTT
13 | TRBJ1-2 | NA | TRBV11-3 | NA | CASSRGGNHGYTF | TGTGCCAGCAGCAGGGGAGGAAACCATGGCTACACCTTC
14 | TRBJ2-7 | NA | TRBV5-6 | NA | CASSLIGGGNEQYF | TGTGCCAGCAGCTTGATAGGTGGGGGCAACGAGCAGTACTTC
14 | TRBJ1-1 | NA | TRBV5-6 | NA | CASSLGNVNTEAFF | TGTGCCAGCAGCTTGGGCAACGTGAACACTGAAGCTTTCTTT
15 | TRBJ2-2 | TRBD2 | TRBV11-2 | NA | CASSPPGGAPGELFF | TGTGCCAGCAGTCCCCCGGGGGGGGCACCGGGGGAGCTGTTTTTT
14 | TRBJ1-6 | NA | TRBV2 | NA | CASSEEEGVVPLHF | TGTGCCAGCAGTGAAGAGGAAGGAGTGGTACCCCTCCACTTT
15 | TRBJ1-5 | NA | TRBV6-2/TRBV6-3 | few | CASKPQATLHQPQHF | TGTGCCAGCAAACCACAGGCCACACTCCATCAGCCCCAGCATTTT
14 | TRBJ1-6 | NA | TRBV15 | NA | CATSRAADNSPLHF | TGTGCCACCAGCAGAGCGGCAGATAATTCACCCCTCCACTTT
11 | TRBJ2-7 | NA | TRBV2 | NA | CASGSRGVQYF | TGTGCCAGCGGTTCCCGAGGGGTGCAGTACTTC
11 | TRBJ2-4 | NA | TRBV6-2/TRBV6-3 | NA | CASSKGTLQYF | TGTGCCAGCAGTAAAGGGACCCTTCAGTACTTC
12 | TRBJ1-2 | NA | TRBV7-3 | few | CASSLVPYGYTF | TGTGCCAGCAGCTTAGTTCCCTATGGCTACACCTTC